This T cell receptor beta chain was identified during a study of neurological immune-mediated disorders. Study results and limitations: Falling below healthy controls, multiple sclerosis showed the least TCR clonal expansion, while HTLV-1-associated myelopathy showed the most.

Trimming left V 7 bases short and J 2 bases short, with 12 bases between. Germline lookup yields CDR1 MNHNS and CDR2 SASEGT. CDR3 length equals 13 residues. Via MiXCR, TCRdb re-called the 5' RACE reads, giving one row per CDR3 protein. This sample carries about 70,000 distinct CDR3 sequences, about 3% of them seen once, and the ten largest clones take about 5.5%. A note on this clonotype: Its antigen remains unknown.

The sequencing input was PBMCs. The chain carries TRBV6-1 and TRBJ2-7; D is tentatively TRBD1 or TRBD2 (5 bases each). This sequence was found in a woman in her 50s with multiple sclerosis. The DNA of the CDR3 is TGTGCCAGCATTCCGGGACGGACCTACGAGCAGTACTTC. Translation gives CASIPGRTYEQYF.